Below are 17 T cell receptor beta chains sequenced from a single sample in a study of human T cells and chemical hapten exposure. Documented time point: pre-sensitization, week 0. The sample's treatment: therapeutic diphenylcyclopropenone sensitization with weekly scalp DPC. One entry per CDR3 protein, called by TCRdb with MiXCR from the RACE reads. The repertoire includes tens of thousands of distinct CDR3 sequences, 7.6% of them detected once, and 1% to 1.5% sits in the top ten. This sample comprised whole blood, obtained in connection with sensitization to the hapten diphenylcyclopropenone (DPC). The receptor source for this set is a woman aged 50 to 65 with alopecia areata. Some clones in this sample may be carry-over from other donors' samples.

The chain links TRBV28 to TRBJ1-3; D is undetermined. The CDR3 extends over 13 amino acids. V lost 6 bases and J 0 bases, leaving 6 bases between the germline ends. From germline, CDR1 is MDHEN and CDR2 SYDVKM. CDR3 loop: CASRTHSGNTIYF. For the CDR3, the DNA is TGTGCCAGCAGGACGCACTCTGGAAACACCATATATTTT.

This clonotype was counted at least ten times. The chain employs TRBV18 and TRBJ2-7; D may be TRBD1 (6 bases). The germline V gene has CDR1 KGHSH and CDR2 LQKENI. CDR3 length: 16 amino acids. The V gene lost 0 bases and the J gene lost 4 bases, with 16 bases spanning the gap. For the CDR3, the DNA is TGTGCCAGCTCACCACCGGGTGCAGGGGTCCTTTACGAGCAGTACTTC. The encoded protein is CASSPPGAGVLYEQYF.

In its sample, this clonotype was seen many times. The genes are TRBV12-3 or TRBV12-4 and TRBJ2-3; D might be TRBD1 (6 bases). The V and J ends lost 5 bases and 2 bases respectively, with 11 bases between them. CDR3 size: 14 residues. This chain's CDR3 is CASSPGALTDTQYF. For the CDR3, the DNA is TGTGCCAGCAGTCCAGGGGCTCTCACAGATACGCAGTATTTT.

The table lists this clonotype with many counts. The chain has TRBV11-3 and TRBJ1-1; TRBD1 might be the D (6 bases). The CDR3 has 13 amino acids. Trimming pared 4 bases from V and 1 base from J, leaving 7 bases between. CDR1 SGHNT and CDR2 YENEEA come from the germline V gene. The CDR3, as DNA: TGTGCCAGCAGCTCGACAGGGAACACTGAAGCTTTCTTT. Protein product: CASSSTGNTEAFF. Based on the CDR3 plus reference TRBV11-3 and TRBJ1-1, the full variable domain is EAGVVQSPRYKIIEKKQPVAFWCNPISGHNTLYWYLQNLGQGPELLIRYENEEAVDDSQLPKDRFSAERLKGVDSTLKIQPAELGDSAVYLCASSSTGNTEAFFGQGTRLTVV.

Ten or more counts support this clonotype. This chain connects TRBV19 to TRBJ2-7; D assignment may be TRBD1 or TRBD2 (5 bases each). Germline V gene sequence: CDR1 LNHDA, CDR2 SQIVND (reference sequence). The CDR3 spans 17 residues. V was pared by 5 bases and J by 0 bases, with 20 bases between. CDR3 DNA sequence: TGTGCCAGTAGTCCGATAACCTCAAGGGGACCCTCCTACGAGCAGTACTTC. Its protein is CASSPITSRGPSYEQYF.

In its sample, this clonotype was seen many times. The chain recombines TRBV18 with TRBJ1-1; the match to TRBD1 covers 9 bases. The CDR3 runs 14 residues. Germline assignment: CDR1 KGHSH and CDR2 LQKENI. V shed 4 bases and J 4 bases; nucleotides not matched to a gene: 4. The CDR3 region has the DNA TGTGCCAGCTCACTGTCGACAGGGGGCACTGAAGCTTTCTTT. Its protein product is CASSLSTGGTEAFF.

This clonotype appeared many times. CDR3 nucleotides: TGTGCCAGCAGCAATTGGGTCGTCCAAGAGACCCAGTACTTC. It translates to CASSNWVVQETQYF. The chain combines TRBV21-1 with TRBJ2-5. TRBV21-1 is a listed pseudogene. The CDR3 is 14 amino acids.

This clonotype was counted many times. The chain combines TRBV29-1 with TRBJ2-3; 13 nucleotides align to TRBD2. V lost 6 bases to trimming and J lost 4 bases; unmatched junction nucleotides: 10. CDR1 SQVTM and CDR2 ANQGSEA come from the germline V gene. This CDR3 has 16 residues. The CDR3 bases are TGCAGCGTCGTAGGACTAGCGGGAGCAGCAGCAGATACGCAGTATTTT. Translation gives CSVVGLAGAAADTQYF.

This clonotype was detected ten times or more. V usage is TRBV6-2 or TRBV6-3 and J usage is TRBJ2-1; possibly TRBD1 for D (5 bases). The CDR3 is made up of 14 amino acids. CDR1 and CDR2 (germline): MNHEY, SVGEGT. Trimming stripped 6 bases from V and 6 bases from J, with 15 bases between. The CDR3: CASRLLQGPNEQFF. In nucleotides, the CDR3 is TGTGCCAGCAGACTTCTTCAGGGTCCCAATGAGCAGTTCTTC.

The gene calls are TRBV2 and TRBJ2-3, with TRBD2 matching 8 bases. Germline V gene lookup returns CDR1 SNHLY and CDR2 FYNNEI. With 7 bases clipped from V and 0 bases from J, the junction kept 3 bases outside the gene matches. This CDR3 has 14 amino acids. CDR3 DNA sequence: TGTGCCAGCATAAGCGGGGGAAGCACAGATACGCAGTATTTT. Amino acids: CASISGGSTDTQYF.

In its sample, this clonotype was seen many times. This CDR3 is CASSTPGLPNTDTQYF. The DNA for the CDR3 is TGTGCCAGCAGCACCCCGGGCCTCCCGAACACAGATACGCAGTATTTT. The rearrangement links TRBV11-2 to TRBJ2-3; D not resolved. The CDR3 extends over 16 amino acids. CDR1 SGHAT and CDR2 FQNNGV come from the germline V gene. Trimming cost V 5 bases and J 2 bases, with 17 bases left between them.

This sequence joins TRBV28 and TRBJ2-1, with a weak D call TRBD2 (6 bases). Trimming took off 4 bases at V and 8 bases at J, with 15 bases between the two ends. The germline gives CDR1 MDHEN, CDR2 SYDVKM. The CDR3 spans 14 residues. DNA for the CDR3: TGTGCCAGCAGTTCTTTGACTAGAGGCCATGAGCAGTTCTTC. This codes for CASSSLTRGHEQFF.

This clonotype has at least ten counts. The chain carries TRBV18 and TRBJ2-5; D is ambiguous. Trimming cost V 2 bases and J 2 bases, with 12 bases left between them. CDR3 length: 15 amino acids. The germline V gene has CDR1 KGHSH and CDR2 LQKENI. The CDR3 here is CASSPGLNAQETQYF. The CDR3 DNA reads TGTGCCAGCTCACCAGGGCTCAACGCGCAAGAGACCCAGTACTTC.

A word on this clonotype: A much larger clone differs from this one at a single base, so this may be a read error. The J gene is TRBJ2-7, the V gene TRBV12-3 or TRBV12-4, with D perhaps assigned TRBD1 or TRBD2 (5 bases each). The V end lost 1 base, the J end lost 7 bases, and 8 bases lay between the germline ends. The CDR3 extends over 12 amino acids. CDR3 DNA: TGTGCCAGCAGTTTAGTGGGGACGGAGCAGTACTTC. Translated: CASSLVGTEQYF.

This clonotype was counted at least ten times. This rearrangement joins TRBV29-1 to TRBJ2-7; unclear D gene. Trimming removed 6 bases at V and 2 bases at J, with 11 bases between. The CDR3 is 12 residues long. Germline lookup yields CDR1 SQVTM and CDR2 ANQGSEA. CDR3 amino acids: CSVGITAYEQYF. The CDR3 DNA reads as TGCAGCGTAGGTATAACCGCCTACGAGCAGTACTTC.

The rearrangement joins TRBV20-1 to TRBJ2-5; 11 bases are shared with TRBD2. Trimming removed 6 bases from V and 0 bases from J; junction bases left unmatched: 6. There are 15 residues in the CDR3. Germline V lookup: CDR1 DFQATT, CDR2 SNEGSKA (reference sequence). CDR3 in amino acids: CSALGTSGDQETQYF. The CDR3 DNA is TGCAGTGCCCTGGGGACTAGCGGAGACCAAGAGACCCAGTACTTC.

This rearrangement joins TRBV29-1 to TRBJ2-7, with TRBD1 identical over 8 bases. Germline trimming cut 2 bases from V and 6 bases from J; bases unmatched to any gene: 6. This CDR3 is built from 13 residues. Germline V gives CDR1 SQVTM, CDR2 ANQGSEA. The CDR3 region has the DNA TGCAGCGTTGAACAGGGGGCCTTAGGCGAGCAGTACTTC. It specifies CSVEQGALGEQYF.